Below are 24 T cell receptor beta chains sequenced from a single sample in a study of regulatory T cells in long-lasting Graves disease. Building the TCR beta libraries relied on iRepertoire HTBI primers, and CDR3 regions underwent Arm-PCR. A single record per CDR3 protein comes from TCRdb applying MiXCR to the multiplex PCR reads. The data contain roughly 490,000 distinct CDR3 sequences, around a fifth of them singletons. Indicated time point: persistent/refractory GD, antithyroid drugs over 5 years with positive TRAb. RNA from PBMCs was the source of the TCR library. Sequenced material: peripheral blood mononuclear cells (PBMCs), taken when the disease was refractory, from a patient treated with antithyroid drugs. The receptors were sampled from a female donor with Graves disease.

This clonotype was picked up many times. The rearrangement links TRBV28 to TRBJ2-2; D is perhaps TRBD2 (5 bases). This CDR3 contains 16 residues. From germline, CDR1 is MDHEN and CDR2 SYDVKM. With 4 bases removed from V and 5 bases from J, the gap between germline ends came to 17 bases. The CDR3 is CASSSLSGVWTGELFF. In DNA, the CDR3 is TGTGCCAGCAGTTCTCTGTCCGGGGTTTGGACCGGGGAGCTGTTTTTT.

This chain uses TRBV7-8 with TRBJ2-2; D remains ambiguous. The V and J ends lost 6 bases and 5 bases respectively, with 13 bases between them. Germline V gene lookup returns CDR1 SGHVS and CDR2 FQNEAQ. The CDR3 is 14 amino acids. This chain's CDR3 is CASRPTVNTGELFF. CDR3 nucleotide sequence: TGTGCCAGCAGGCCCACAGTGAATACCGGGGAGCTGTTTTTT.

The chain is built from TRBV9 and TRBJ1-2; the D gene is possibly TRBD1 (5 bases). V was clipped by 3 bases and J by 1 base, with 13 bases between them. Germline CDR1 is SGDLS and CDR2 is YYNGEE. The CDR3 has 15 amino acids. For the CDR3, the DNA is TGTGCCAGCAGCGCCGGACAAATTTTTAACTATGGCTACACCTTC. Translating it yields CASSAGQIFNYGYTF. Filled out from reference TRBV9 and TRBJ1-2, the complete variable domain reads DSGVTQTPKHLITATGQRVTLRCSPRSGDLSVYWYQQSLDQGLQFLIQYYNGEERAKGNILERFSAQQFPDLHSELNLSSLELGDSALYFCASSAGQIFNYGYTFGSGTRLTVV.

Concerning this clonotype itself: At one of its ends the junction is not consistent with the germline gene, which may arise from a read error. The rearrangement links TRBV12-3 or TRBV12-4 to TRBJ1-5, with no clear D. The CDR3 has 12 residues. This CDR3 is CASRSSNQTQHF. Here the CDR3 DNA reads TGTGCCAGCAGGAGTAGCAATCAGACCCAGCATTTT.

Comment on this clonotype: One end of the junction does not line up with germline, which may come from a read error. The chain combines TRBV7-9 with TRBJ2-2; D may be TRBD2 (7 bases). Germline assignment: CDR1 SEHNR and CDR2 FQNEAQ (reference sequence). The CDR3 is made up of 15 amino acids. The CDR3 DNA reads TGTGCCAGCAGCAAAACAGGGAGGGAAACCGGGGAGCTATTTTTT. Translating gives CASSKTGRETGELFF.

This clonotype showed up many times. This rearrangement joins TRBV2 to TRBJ1-1; D not certain. The CDR3 is 13 amino acids. The V gene's germline CDR1 is SNHLY and CDR2 FYNNEI. Trimming left V 7 bases short and J 0 bases short, with 9 bases between. The DNA of the CDR3 is TGTGCCAGCAAGATGAGAATGAACACTGAAGCTTTCTTT. Its protein product is CASKMRMNTEAFF.

With respect to this clonotype: Just one base apart from a much larger clone, this may be a read error. The chain joins TRBV6-9 to TRBJ2-2; no reliable D call. V was clipped by 4 bases and J by 2 bases, with 11 bases between them. Germline CDR1 reads MNHGY; CDR2 reads SVAAGI. The CDR3 loop spans 15 amino acids. For the CDR3, the DNA is TGTGCCAGCAGTTCCCCTGTCTATAACACCGGGGAGCTGTTTTTT. Protein sequence: CASSSPVYNTGELFF.

The chain has TRBV6-1 and TRBJ2-1, with D uncertain. Germline-derived CDR1 and CDR2 are MNHNS and SASEGT. Trimming removed 8 bases at V and 6 bases at J, with 5 bases between. The CDR3 length is 10 residues. CDR3 nucleotides: TGTGCCAGCGCTTCCAATGAGCAGTTCTTC. Its translation is CASASNEQFF.

This clonotype was recorded at least ten times. V usage is TRBV28 and J usage is TRBJ1-1, with D perhaps TRBD1 (5 bases). Germline CDR1 reads MDHEN; CDR2 reads SYDVKM. This CDR3 is 12 amino acids long. Trimming pared 2 bases from V and 6 bases from J, leaving 7 bases between. The CDR3 reads CASSLLRAEAFF. The CDR3 DNA follows: TGTGCCAGCAGTTTACTCAGGGCTGAAGCTTTCTTT.

This clonotype was seen ten or more times. The chain carries TRBV3-1 and TRBJ2-5; D is uncertain. Per germline, CDR1 LGHDT and CDR2 YNNKEL (reference sequence). The CDR3 is 11 residues long. Deletions cut 1 base from V and 7 bases from J, with 4 bases between. Here the CDR3 reads CASSQGRTQYF. For the CDR3, the DNA is TGTGCCAGCAGCCAAGGGAGGACCCAGTACTTC.

The rearrangement links TRBV11-3 to TRBJ2-5; tentatively, D is TRBD1 (5 bases). Germline V CDR1 and CDR2: SGHNT, YENEEA. This CDR3 region has 15 residues. Trimming took off 4 bases at V and 5 bases at J, with 17 bases between the two ends. In nucleotides, the CDR3 is TGTGCCAGCAGCTCCATCAGGGAATCCTTGGAGACCCAGTACTTC. Its protein product is CASSSIRESLETQYF.

This clonotype was counted only a few times. The chain employs TRBV6-2 or TRBV6-3 and TRBJ2-5, with TRBD2 identical over 13 bases. The length of the CDR3 is 15 residues. Trimming at V came to 5 bases and at J to 3 bases, leaving 3 bases not matched to a gene. The germline gives CDR1 MNHEY, CDR2 SVGEGT. CDR3: CASSVGLAGEETQYF. CDR3 coding DNA: TGTGCCAGCAGTGTAGGACTAGCGGGAGAAGAGACCCAGTACTTC.

This clonotype was observed a handful of times. This rearrangement joins TRBV6-1 to TRBJ2-7; D possibly corresponds to TRBD1 (5 bases). From germline, CDR1 is MNHNS and CDR2 SASEGT. Trimming stripped 6 bases from V and 3 bases from J, with 18 bases between. The CDR3 totals 15 residues. The CDR3 region has the DNA TGTGCCAGCAGCCAAAGGCAAGACAGACTCTACGAGCAGTACTTC. It yields the protein CASSQRQDRLYEQYF.

This clonotype was picked up a small number of times. V and J are TRBV5-6 and TRBJ2-7; D remains ambiguous. Trimming shortened V by 1 base and J by 3 bases, and 8 bases separated the two germline ends. The germline gives CDR1 SGHDT, CDR2 YYEEEE. This CDR3 contains 13 residues. CDR3 nucleotides: TGTGCCAGCAGCTTGAATCTGAACTACGAGCAGTACTTC. This encodes CASSLNLNYEQYF.

This sequence joins TRBV6-2 or TRBV6-3 and TRBJ1-6; D may be TRBD1 (5 bases). V dropped 5 bases and J dropped 3 bases, with 11 bases sitting between them. Looked up from germline, CDR1 is MNHEY and CDR2 is SVGEGT. The CDR3 contains 15 residues. CDR3 coding DNA: TGTGCCAGCAGTGAAACGACAGACTATAATTCACCCCTCCACTTT. This gives the protein CASSETTDYNSPLHF.

The CDR3 nucleotides are TGTGCCAGCAATGGGGGAGCGAACACCGGGGAGCTGTTTTTT. It encodes CASNGGANTGELFF. This chain joins TRBV7-9 and TRBJ2-2, with D possibly being TRBD1 or TRBD2 (5 bases each). The CDR3 is 14 amino acids. Germline lookup yields CDR1 SEHNR and CDR2 FQNEAQ (reference sequence). Trimming stripped 7 bases from V and 0 bases from J, with 9 bases between.

The rearrangement links TRBV29-1 to TRBJ2-7; possible D gene TRBD1, 5 bases. Germline CDR1 is SQVTM and CDR2 is ANQGSEA. The V gene lost 3 bases and the J gene lost 7 bases, with 19 bases spanning the gap. The CDR3 extends over 14 amino acids. CDR3 amino acids: CSVDLGQGSLEQYF. CDR3 DNA: TGCAGCGTTGACCTAGGGCAGGGCTCCCTGGAGCAGTACTTC.

The chain uses TRBV6-1 and TRBJ1-3; D ambiguous. The germline CDR1 and CDR2 sequences are MNHNS and SASEGT. Trimming left V 1 base short and J 0 bases short, with 7 bases between. The CDR3 is 15 amino acids. DNA of the CDR3: TGTGCCAGCAGTGAAGATTGGGACTCTGGAAACACCATATATTTT. The encoded protein is CASSEDWDSGNTIYF.

J is TRBJ1-5 and V is TRBV3-1; D is perhaps TRBD1 (5 bases). The CDR3 covers 13 residues. Germline V gene sequence: CDR1 LGHDT, CDR2 YNNKEL (reference sequence). V was clipped by 1 base and J by 6 bases, with 7 bases between them. The CDR3 DNA sequence: TGTGCCAGCAGCCAAGGAGGGGTTCAGCCCCAGCATTTT. Encoded protein: CASSQGGVQPQHF.

This clonotype was seen ten or more times. This chain uses TRBV2 with TRBJ1-1; 7 nucleotides agree with TRBD1. There are 14 residues in the CDR3. Germline V gene sequence: CDR1 SNHLY, CDR2 FYNNEI. After removal of 7 bases from V and 1 base from J, the junction contained 6 bases not matched to a gene. In nucleotides, the CDR3 is TGTGCCAGCAAACCCGACAGGGCGAACACTGAAGCTTTCTTT. Amino acid sequence: CASKPDRANTEAFF.

In this sample, this clonotype turned up many times. The chain uses TRBV2 and TRBJ1-1, with a weak D call TRBD1 (5 bases). CDR1 is SNHLY, CDR2 FYNNEI, per germline. V was pared by 5 bases and J by 5 bases, with 12 bases between. The CDR3 length is 13 residues. Here the CDR3 DNA reads TGTGCCAGCAGTTATGAGGGGCAAACTGAAGCTTTCTTT. This gives the protein CASSYEGQTEAFF.

The chain links TRBV11-3 to TRBJ1-6; maybe TRBD1 (5 bases). CDR1 and CDR2 (germline): SGHNT, YENEEA. The germline V and J ends were trimmed by 1 base and 8 bases, with 12 bases remaining between them. There are 15 residues in the CDR3. As DNA, the CDR3 is TGTGCCAGCAGCTTAGTCCCTGGGGGGTATTCACCCCTCCACTTT. Its protein is CASSLVPGGYSPLHF.

This clonotype was detected ten times or more. V is TRBV20-1 and J is TRBJ2-5; TRBD2 agrees at 11 bases. Trimming took 0 bases from V and 2 from J; bases not matched to a gene: 11. The CDR3 sequence is 18 residues long. Germline V lookup: CDR1 DFQATT, CDR2 SNEGSKA (reference sequence). The CDR3 spells CSARDRYGGLAVQETQYF. The CDR3 region has the DNA TGCAGTGCTAGAGATAGATACGGGGGACTAGCGGTACAAGAGACCCAGTACTTC.

This clonotype was seen repeatedly, ten times or more. J is TRBJ1-5 and V is TRBV2; the D gene is possibly TRBD1 (5 bases). Germline V gene lookup returns CDR1 SNHLY and CDR2 FYNNEI. The CDR3 extends over 15 amino acids. Trimming shortened V by 4 bases and J by 0 bases, and 10 bases separated the two germline ends. The CDR3 region has the DNA TGTGCCAGCAGTGGGAATACAGGTAGCAATCAGCCCCAGCATTTT. Its translation is CASSGNTGSNQPQHF.